What follows are 32 T cell receptor beta chains derived from one specimen sequenced in a study of spatial heterogeneity in lung cancer. Study-wide results and limits: For expanded intratumoral alpha and beta TCRs, counts tracked tumor mutation counts.

These receptors have no known antigen. Time point meaning: sample taken at primary tumor resection. TCRdb analysed the 5' RACE reads with MiXCR anew, one entry per CDR3 protein. The sample lists 900 to 1,500 distinct CDR3 sequences, about 17% occurring once. The input for sequencing was lung tumor tissue, taken at surgery. The receptors here all came from a male donor with early-stage non-small cell lung cancer.

By share of the sample, this clonotype is medium-sized. The J gene is TRBJ2-1, the V gene TRBV3-1; D may be TRBD2 (6 bases). The CDR3 contains 16 residues. The ends were cut back, 1 base at V and 5 bases at J, with 15 bases in the middle. Per the germline V gene, CDR1 is LGHDT and CDR2 is YNNKEL (reference sequence). CDR3 amino acids: CASSQVLSLANNEQFF. CDR3 nucleotide sequence: TGTGCCAGCAGCCAAGTTTTGTCACTAGCAAACAATGAGCAGTTCTTC.

Turning to this clonotype: A much larger clone is a single base away; this may be a read error. The chain joins TRBV29-1 to TRBJ2-7; TRBD2 agrees at 9 bases. Looked up from germline, CDR1 is SQVTM and CDR2 is ANQGSEA. This CDR3 is built from 14 residues. In DNA, the CDR3 is TGCAGCGTTAGCGTAGCGGGAGTCGGGAACGAGCGGTACTTC. This gives the protein CSVSVAGVGNERYF.

By its share, this clonotype is medium-sized (0.01 to 0.1%). The rearrangement links TRBV15 to TRBJ2-6; no clear D gene. Germline V gene lookup returns CDR1 LNHNV and CDR2 YYDKDF (reference sequence). The V gene lost 0 bases and the J gene lost 0 bases, with 9 bases spanning the gap. The CDR3 extends over 17 amino acids. The CDR3 coding sequence is TGTGCCACCAGCAGAGATCTAGGCTTCTCTGGGGCCAACGTCCTGACTTTC. It codes for CATSRDLGFSGANVLTF.

By proportion, this clonotype is medium-sized. The chain recombines TRBV18 with TRBJ2-7; tentatively, D is TRBD2 (6 bases). Germline CDR1 is KGHSH and CDR2 is LQKENI. The V end was cut by 3 bases, the J end by 6 bases, with 9 bases between. The CDR3 runs to 12 residues. CDR3 sequence: CASSPGGSEQYF. CDR3 bases: TGTGCCAGCTCACCCGGGGGTAGCGAGCAGTACTTC.

This clonotype was recorded many times. The chain uses TRBV7-7 and TRBJ2-7; D gene unclear. The CDR3 totals 13 residues. Germline V gene data show CDR1 as SSHAT and CDR2 as FNYEAQ (reference sequence). Trimming removed 3 bases from V and 1 base from J, with 7 bases in between. The CDR3 nucleotides read TGTGCCAGCAGCTTCGAGCAGTCCTACGAGCAGTACTTC. This codes for CASSFEQSYEQYF.

Relative to its sample, this clonotype is medium-sized (0.01 to 0.1%). The V gene is TRBV7-8, the J gene TRBJ1-2; maybe TRBD1 (6 bases). With 8 bases removed from V and 2 bases from J, the gap between germline ends came to 15 bases. This CDR3 has 14 residues. Germline-derived CDR1 and CDR2 are SGHVS and FQNEAQ. For the CDR3, the DNA is TGTGCCAGCGGTACAGGGTTCGTCAACTATGGCTACACCTTC. It yields the protein CASGTGFVNYGYTF.

By share, this clonotype counts as large (0.1 to 1%). This chain's CDR3 is CASSLVSGRFDEQFF. DNA of the CDR3: TGTGCCAGCAGCTTAGTTAGCGGGAGGTTCGATGAGCAGTTCTTC. This chain connects TRBV7-8 to TRBJ2-1, with 10 bases aligning to TRBD2. Germline CDR1 reads SGHVS; CDR2 reads FQNEAQ. Germline trimming cut 1 base from V and 8 bases from J; bases unmatched to any gene: 5. The CDR3 has 15 residues. The whole variable domain, filled in from reference TRBV7-8 and TRBJ2-1, reads GAGVSQSPRYKVAKRGQDVALRCDPISGHVSLFWYQQALGQGPEFLTYFQNEAQLDKSGLPSDRFFAERPEGSVSTLKIQRTQQEDSAVYLCASSLVSGRFDEQFFGPGTRLTVL.

The V and J genes are TRBV28 and TRBJ2-3, with TRBD2 matching 13 bases. Germline assignment: CDR1 MDHEN and CDR2 SYDVKM. The CDR3 extends over 18 amino acids. The V gene end was trimmed by 0 bases and the J gene end by 0 bases; junction bases not matched to a gene: 3. CDR3 sequence (DNA): TGTGCCAGCAGTTTATGGGGGACTAGCGGGGCTAGCACAGATACGCAGTATTTT. Its protein is CASSLWGTSGASTDTQYF.

By share, this clonotype counts as medium-sized (0.01 to 0.1%). The chain employs TRBV2 and TRBJ2-3, with a possible D match to TRBD1 (6 bases). This CDR3 spans 14 amino acids. Trimming removed 6 bases at V and 0 bases at J, with 10 bases between. CDR1 SNHLY and CDR2 FYNNEI come from the germline V gene. CDR3 nucleotides: TGTGCCAGCAGCACAGGGCTTAGCACAGATACGCAGTATTTT. Protein: CASSTGLSTDTQYF.

The chain's CDR3 is CATSGATRTLNEQFF. CDR3 bases: TGTGCCACCAGTGGGGCCACGCGCACCCTCAATGAGCAGTTCTTC. The gene calls are TRBV24-1 and TRBJ2-1; D uncertain. Germline-derived CDR1 and CDR2 are KGHDR and SFDVKD. CDR3 length equals 15 residues. Trimming stripped 5 bases from V and 6 bases from J, with 16 bases between.

This clonotype qualifies as medium-sized. The J gene is TRBJ2-7, the V gene TRBV6-6, with D uncertain. CDR3 length equals 14 residues. The germline CDR1 and CDR2 sequences are MNHNY and SVGAGI (reference sequence). V was shortened by 2 bases and J by 1 base, with 9 bases between the two germline ends. The CDR3 DNA reads as TGTGCCAGCAGTTACCTTGGGAATTCCTACGAGCAGTACTTC. Amino acids: CASSYLGNSYEQYF.

Within the sample, this clonotype is medium-sized. The chain links TRBV10-1 to TRBJ1-5; weak D call: TRBD1 (5 bases). Germline V CDR1 and CDR2: WNHNN, SYGVQD (reference sequence). This CDR3 is 14 amino acids long. Trimming took off 5 bases at V and 4 bases at J, with 12 bases between the two ends. CDR3 DNA: TGCGCCAGCAGTTCGGACAAGACGAATCAGCCCCAGCATTTT. Its translation: CASSSDKTNQPQHF.

In its sample, this clonotype is medium-sized. The chain employs TRBV7-2 and TRBJ1-6, with D possibly being TRBD1 (5 bases). V lost 1 base and J 8 bases, leaving 12 bases between the germline ends. The germline gives CDR1 SGHTA, CDR2 FQGNSA. The length of the CDR3 is 15 residues. CDR3: CASSLGGPMDSPLHF. The CDR3 nucleotides read TGTGCCAGCAGCTTAGGGGGCCCAATGGATTCACCCCTCCACTTT.

By its share, this clonotype is large (0.1 to 1%). The chain combines TRBV16 with TRBJ1-5; D gene unclear. The V end was cut by 4 bases, the J end by 0 bases, with 7 bases between. Germline V gene data show CDR1 as KGHSY and CDR2 as FQNENV. CDR3 length equals 14 residues. CDR3 coding DNA: TGTGCCAGCAGCCTTAGTAATAGCAATCAGCCCCAGCATTTT. Translated: CASSLSNSNQPQHF. Looking up the rest from reference TRBV16 and TRBJ1-5 gives the full variable domain: GEEVAQTPKHLVRGEGQKAKLYCAPIKGHSYVFWYQQVLKNEFKFLISFQNENVFDETGMPKERFSAKCLPNSPCSLEIQATKLEDSAVYFCASSLSNSNQPQHFGDGTRLSIL.

This rearrangement joins TRBV5-1 to TRBJ2-5, with D unclear. CDR1 is SGHRS, CDR2 YFSETQ, per germline. V lost 1 base and J 5 bases, leaving 9 bases between the germline ends. The CDR3 runs to 13 residues. The chain's CDR3 is CASSLWSGETQYF. DNA of the CDR3: TGCGCCAGCAGCTTGTGGAGTGGGGAGACCCAGTACTTC.

This clonotype was detected a few times. One base away lies a much larger clone, so this may be a sequencing read error. The V call is TRBV29-1, the J call TRBJ2-5, with D possibly TRBD1 on 6 matching bases. The germline V gene has CDR1 SQVTM and CDR2 ANQGSEA. Trimming cost V 4 bases and J 4 bases, with 19 bases left between them. The CDR3 consists of 15 residues. The CDR3 loop reads CSVGDMGLGSETQYF. CDR3 sequence (DNA): TGCAGCGTTGGGGACATGGGGCTAGGGTCAGAGACCCAGTACTTC. The entire variable domain, with the rest obtained from reference TRBV29-1 and TRBJ2-5, is as follows: SAVISQKPSRDICQRGTSLTIQCQVDSQVTMMFWYRQQPGQSLTLIATANQGSEATYESGFVIDKFPISRPNLTFSTLTVSNMSPEDSSIYLCSVGDMGLGSETQYFGPGTRLLVL.

This clonotype rates as medium-sized (0.01 to 0.1%). The V call is TRBV12-3 or TRBV12-4, the J call TRBJ2-6; perhaps TRBD1 as D (6 bases). CDR3 length: 15 residues. The V end lost 6 bases, the J end lost 1 base, and 10 bases lay between the germline ends. The CDR3 reads CASRTGNSGANVLTF. The CDR3 bases are TGTGCCAGCAGGACAGGAAATTCTGGGGCCAACGTCCTGACTTTC.

This clonotype was seen many times. V and J are TRBV20-1 and TRBJ2-1; D perhaps matches TRBD2 (7 bases). Germline V lookup: CDR1 DFQATT, CDR2 SNEGSKA (reference sequence). CDR3 length: 12 residues. Trimming took off 5 bases at V and 8 bases at J, with 13 bases between the two ends. CDR3 residues: CSAPRGPDEQFF. Written as DNA, the CDR3 is TGCAGTGCTCCGCGGGGGCCGGATGAGCAGTTCTTC.

This clonotype is judged medium-sized. The V call is TRBV19, the J call TRBJ2-1, with TRBD2 matching 9 bases. The V and J ends lost 0 bases and 2 bases, in that order; junction bases with no gene match: 5. From germline, CDR1 is LNHDA and CDR2 SQIVND (reference sequence). The CDR3 has 17 amino acids. The CDR3 DNA sequence: TGTGCCAGTAGTATAGATCCTAGGACTAGCGCCTACAATGAGCAGTTCTTC. It specifies CASSIDPRTSAYNEQFF.

This clonotype is labeled large. Written as DNA, the CDR3 is TGCGCCAGCAGTGAGTCGGATGTCGCTGGATGGGTTTACAATGAGCAGTTCTTC. Its translation: CASSESDVAGWVYNEQFF. The chain recombines TRBV10-2 with TRBJ2-1; D gene unclear. CDR3 length: 18 residues. Trimming removed 0 bases at V and 4 bases at J, with 19 bases between. Germline CDR1 and CDR2: WSHSY and SAAADI.

This clonotype is judged medium-sized. This sequence joins TRBV10-2 and TRBJ2-1; TRBD1 aligns across 11 bases. The CDR3 spans 15 residues. The germline CDR1 and CDR2 sequences are WSHSY and SAAADI. V gave up 5 bases and J gave up 5 bases; unmatched junction bases: 5. CDR3 region: CASSPDRGLNNEQFF. DNA for the CDR3: TGCGCCAGCAGTCCGGACAGGGGGCTCAACAATGAGCAGTTCTTC.

The rearrangement uses TRBV24-1 and TRBJ2-1; perhaps TRBD2 as D (6 bases). The V and J ends lost 4 bases and 6 bases respectively, with 12 bases between them. Germline-derived CDR1 and CDR2 are KGHDR and SFDVKD. CDR3 length: 14 amino acids. CDR3 DNA: TGTGCCACCAGTGACTCGGGACTGGGCAATGAGCAGTTCTTC. Protein product: CATSDSGLGNEQFF.

This sequence joins TRBV27 and TRBJ1-2; TRBD1 is a possible D gene (5 bases). Between the trimmed V and J ends, which lost 6 bases and 4 bases, there was a span of 9 bases. CDR3 size: 12 residues. CDR1 is MNHEY and CDR2 is SMNVEV in the germline V gene (reference sequence). The CDR3 nucleotides are TGTGCCAGCAGAGGGGACTCCTATGGCTACACCTTC. Translated, it gives CASRGDSYGYTF.

This clonotype was seen more than once but under ten times. This chain links TRBV11-2 with TRBJ2-5, with D unresolved. V was cut by 5 bases and J by 1 base, with 17 bases left in between. This CDR3 comprises 16 residues. Per the germline V gene, CDR1 is SGHAT and CDR2 is FQNNGV. In DNA, the CDR3 is TGTGCCAGCAGCCACCGCGCAGGAATCCCCCAAGAGACCCAGTACTTC. It translates to CASSHRAGIPQETQYF.

In its sample, this clonotype ranks as large (0.1 to 1%). CDR3 in DNA: TGTGCCAGCAGCTTATACTTAATAGGTGAGCAGTTCTTC. Amino acid sequence: CASSLYLIGEQFF. The V and J genes are TRBV7-3 and TRBJ2-1; D unclear. Looked up from germline, CDR1 is SGHTA and CDR2 is FQGTGA. This CDR3 contains 13 residues. Between the trimmed V and J ends, which lost 2 bases and 9 bases, there was a span of 11 bases.

This clonotype is categorized as medium-sized. The chain employs TRBV5-1 and TRBJ1-5, with TRBD1 as a possible D gene (5 bases). V lost 0 bases, J lost 6 bases, and 13 bases lay in between. The CDR3 covers 15 residues. Germline-derived CDR1 and CDR2 are SGHRS and YFSETQ. This chain's CDR3 is CASSLAGGGGQPQHF. The CDR3 DNA sequence: TGCGCCAGCAGCTTGGCCGGCGGGGGTGGTCAGCCCCAGCATTTT.

This clonotype is labeled medium-sized. This rearrangement joins TRBV11-1 to TRBJ2-7; 8 bases are a match to TRBD1. Germline lookup yields CDR1 SGHAT and CDR2 FQDESV (reference sequence). The CDR3 sequence is 14 residues long. With 5 bases clipped from V and 7 bases from J, the junction kept 10 bases outside the gene matches. This chain's CDR3 is CASSRPGTGWEQYF. The DNA for the CDR3 is TGTGCCAGCAGCCGTCCCGGGACAGGTTGGGAGCAGTACTTC.

By sample fraction, this clonotype is medium-sized. This chain joins TRBV14 and TRBJ2-1; 12 nucleotides agree with TRBD2. After removal of 5 bases from V and 6 bases from J, the junction contained 8 bases not matched to a gene. The CDR3 consists of 16 residues. Germline values: CDR1 SGHDN, CDR2 FVKESK. The CDR3 nucleotides read TGTGCCAGCAGCGAATTCACGGGACTAGCGGGCAATGAGCAGTTCTTC. This sequence encodes CASSEFTGLAGNEQFF. Full variable domain (missing parts from reference TRBV14 and TRBJ2-1): EAGVTQFPSHSVIEKGQTVTLRCDPISGHDNLYWYRRVMGKEIKFLLHFVKESKQDESGMPNNRFLAERTGGTYSTLKVQPAELEDSGVYFCASSEFTGLAGNEQFFGPGTRLTVL.

This clonotype is medium-sized (0.01 to 0.1%). The chain is built from TRBV19 and TRBJ2-5, with 9 bases that match TRBD1. V shed 3 bases and J 1 base; nucleotides not matched to a gene: 6. Germline V gives CDR1 LNHDA, CDR2 SQIVND (reference sequence). CDR3 size: 16 residues. The CDR3 is CASSIQGQGIQETQYF. The CDR3 DNA reads TGTGCCAGTAGTATTCAGGGACAGGGCATCCAAGAGACCCAGTACTTC.

This chain links TRBV19 with TRBJ2-1; possible D gene TRBD2, 5 bases. Germline assignment: CDR1 LNHDA and CDR2 SQIVND (reference sequence). V lost 4 bases and J 10 bases, leaving 11 bases between the germline ends. The CDR3 totals 12 residues. The CDR3 here is CASSTRGDEQFF. The CDR3 nucleotides are TGTGCCAGTAGTACTCGGGGAGACGAGCAGTTCTTC.

This clonotype is classed as large. The rearrangement uses TRBV20-1 and TRBJ2-1, with 8 bases fitting TRBD2. V trimming: 6 bases; J trimming: 8 bases; junction bases outside the gene matches: 9. From germline, CDR1 is DFQATT and CDR2 SNEGSKA (reference sequence). CDR3 length equals 13 residues. The CDR3 protein is CSAPSGRVDEQFF. The CDR3 DNA reads TGCAGTGCGCCGAGCGGGAGAGTTGATGAGCAGTTCTTC.

The chain links TRBV11-2 to TRBJ1-1, with D maybe TRBD1 (5 bases). In germline, CDR1 is SGHAT, CDR2 FQNNGV. V was pared by 4 bases and J by 3 bases, with 9 bases between. This CDR3 is 13 amino acids long. CDR3 region: CASSSTVDTEAFF. In nucleotides, the CDR3 is TGTGCCAGCAGCTCGACAGTGGACACTGAAGCTTTCTTT.